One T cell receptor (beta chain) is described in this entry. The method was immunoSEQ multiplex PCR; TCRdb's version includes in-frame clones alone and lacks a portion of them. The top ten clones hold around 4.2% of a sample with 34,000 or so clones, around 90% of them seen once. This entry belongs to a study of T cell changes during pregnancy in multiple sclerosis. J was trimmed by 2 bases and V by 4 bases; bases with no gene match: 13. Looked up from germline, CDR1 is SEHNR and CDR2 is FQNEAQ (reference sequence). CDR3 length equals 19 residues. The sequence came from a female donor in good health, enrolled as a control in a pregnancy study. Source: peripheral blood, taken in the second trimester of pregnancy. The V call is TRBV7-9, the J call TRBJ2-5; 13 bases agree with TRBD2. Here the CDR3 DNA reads TGTGCCAGCAGCTCCAGGGGGCTACTAGCGGGAGGGCCACAAGAGACCCAGTACTTC. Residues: CASSSRGLLAGGPQETQYF.